What follows are 25 T cell receptor beta chains derived from one specimen sequenced in a study of cytomegalovirus exposure and HLA in healthy donors. The protocol was immunoSEQ multiplex PCR, while the TCRdb copy is restricted to in-frame clones and leaves out a portion. The table shows 200,000 to 250,000 clones, with 80% to 95% occurring only once. The sample comprised PBMCs. Receptors originate from a woman between 18 and 29 years old in good health and CMV-seronegative.

The V and J genes are TRBV4-1 and TRBJ2-7, with D maybe TRBD1 (5 bases). The CDR3 is made up of 13 amino acids. Germline V gene sequence: CDR1 MGHRA, CDR2 YSYEKL. With 2 bases removed from V and 4 bases from J, the gap between germline ends came to 9 bases. The CDR3 spells CASSQTDRYEQYF. CDR3 DNA: TGCGCCAGCAGCCAAACAGACAGATACGAGCAGTACTTC.

The sample holds one count of this clone. The chain combines TRBV29-1 with TRBJ2-1, with 7 positions matching TRBD2. The ends lost 1 base at V and 9 bases at J; junction bases unmatched: 9. The CDR3 runs to 14 residues. CDR1 SQVTM and CDR2 ANQGSEA come from the germline V gene. CDR3 residues: CSVEGLAQEGEQFF. The CDR3 DNA reads as TGCAGCGTTGAAGGACTAGCACAAGAAGGTGAGCAGTTCTTC.

The count of this clone is one. The J gene is TRBJ2-7, the V gene TRBV6-4; a weak D match, TRBD2 (7 bases). V dropped 10 bases and J dropped 3 bases, with 19 bases sitting between them. Germline V gives CDR1 MRHNA, CDR2 SNTAGT. The CDR3 loop spans 14 amino acids. This CDR3 reads CAKDLAGAIYEQYF. CDR3 nucleotides: TGTGCCAAAGACTTGGCGGGGGCGATCTACGAGCAGTACTTC.

This sequence joins TRBV11-2 and TRBJ2-7; 11 bases are a match to TRBD2. V was pared by 5 bases and J by 4 bases, with 7 bases of the junction left unmatched. Germline CDR1 SGHAT, CDR2 FQNNGV. The CDR3 totals 15 residues. The CDR3 sequence: CASSQPGLAAYEQYF. CDR3 sequence (DNA): TGTGCCAGCAGCCAACCGGGACTAGCGGCTTACGAGCAGTACTTC.

This chain's CDR3 is CASRRTGLNTEAFF. The CDR3 nucleotides are TGTGCCAGTAGACGGACAGGGCTGAACACTGAAGCTTTCTTT. V usage is TRBV19 and J usage is TRBJ1-1; 8 bases map to TRBD1. Germline-derived CDR1 and CDR2 are LNHDA and SQIVND (reference sequence). This CDR3 spans 14 amino acids. V shed 6 bases, J shed 0 bases, and the junction held 3 bases outside the gene matches.

This clone turned up a few times. The genes are TRBV6-6 and TRBJ2-7, with 12 bases aligning to TRBD2. This CDR3 is built from 14 residues. V shed 6 bases, J shed 2 bases, and the junction held 2 bases outside the gene matches. Germline V gives CDR1 MNHNY, CDR2 SVGAGI (reference sequence). The CDR3 spells CASRTSGRPYEQYF. DNA of the CDR3: TGTGCCAGCAGAACTAGCGGGAGGCCCTACGAGCAGTACTTC.

The J gene is TRBJ2-1, the V gene TRBV6-6; D unresolved. Germline V lookup: CDR1 MNHNY, CDR2 SVGAGI (reference sequence). The V end was cut by 0 bases, the J end by 9 bases, with 12 bases between. The CDR3 loop spans 14 amino acids. The CDR3 loop is CASSYSRDTFEQFF. CDR3 coding DNA: TGTGCCAGCAGTTACTCTCGAGATACGTTTGAGCAGTTCTTC.

V and J are TRBV5-1 and TRBJ2-1, with TRBD2 matching over 10 bases. The CDR3 runs to 16 residues. Germline V gene lookup returns CDR1 SGHRS and CDR2 YFSETQ. V trimming: 4 bases; J trimming: 6 bases; junction bases outside the gene matches: 10. The CDR3 nucleotides are TGCGCCAGCAGCGATTTTCAGCGGGAGGGGACCAATGAGCAGTTCTTC. This translates into CASSDFQREGTNEQFF.

This clone is a singleton in its sample. The chain is built from TRBV9 and TRBJ2-1; TRBD2 agrees at 11 bases. J was trimmed by 4 bases and V by 0 bases; bases with no gene match: 3. The CDR3 sequence is 16 residues long. Germline V gives CDR1 SGDLS, CDR2 YYNGEE. The CDR3 is CASSVGTSGSYNEQFF. The CDR3 DNA sequence: TGTGCCAGCAGCGTAGGAACTAGCGGGAGTTACAATGAGCAGTTCTTC.

V is TRBV11-2 and J is TRBJ1-5; 7 bases map to TRBD1. The CDR3 totals 16 residues. Germline CDR1 reads SGHAT; CDR2 reads FQNNGV. V shed 5 bases and J 0 bases; nucleotides not matched to a gene: 7. The CDR3 here is CASSTRQGLSNQPQHF. DNA of the CDR3: TGTGCCAGCAGCACGCGACAGGGACTTAGCAATCAGCCCCAGCATTTT.

V gene TRBV7-8 combines with J gene TRBJ1-1, with D possibly matching TRBD1 (6 bases). Trimming shortened V by 7 bases and J by 3 bases, and 9 bases separated the two germline ends. Germline V gene data show CDR1 as SGHVS and CDR2 as FQNEAQ. The CDR3 spans 12 residues. CDR3 loop: CASTGVDTEAFF. CDR3 in DNA: TGTGCCAGCACAGGGGTGGACACTGAAGCTTTCTTT.

The chain employs TRBV2 and TRBJ2-2; TRBD1 might be the D (5 bases). Per the germline V gene, CDR1 is SNHLY and CDR2 is FYNNEI. V was cut by 4 bases and J by 4 bases, with 16 bases left in between. The CDR3 spans 16 residues. CDR3 in DNA: TGTGCCAGCAGTGCCAGGGATCTGCGAATCACCGGGGAGCTGTTTTTT. It codes for CASSARDLRITGELFF.

This clone was recorded only once. The chain employs TRBV19 and TRBJ2-7, with 13 nucleotides matching TRBD2. The ends lost 4 bases at V and 3 bases at J; junction bases unmatched: 6. Per germline, CDR1 LNHDA and CDR2 SQIVND (reference sequence). The CDR3 extends over 16 amino acids. CDR3 in DNA: TGTGCCAGTAGTAAGGGGGGACTAGCGGGAAGCTACGAGCAGTACTTC. Translated, it gives CASSKGGLAGSYEQYF.

The J gene is TRBJ2-1, the V gene TRBV11-2, with TRBD1 identical over 7 bases. Germline V gene data show CDR1 as SGHAT and CDR2 as FQNNGV. After removal of 5 bases from V and 8 bases from J, the junction contained 12 bases not matched to a gene. The CDR3 contains 15 residues. Here the CDR3 reads CASSPRLSGTDEQFF. CDR3 DNA: TGTGCCAGCAGCCCCCGACTCTCGGGGACAGATGAGCAGTTCTTC.

This sequence joins TRBV30 and TRBJ2-1, with TRBD2 identical over 14 bases. There are 16 residues in the CDR3. The germline gives CDR1 GTSNPN, CDR2 SVGIG (reference sequence). Trimming at V came to 4 bases and at J to 9 bases, leaving 11 bases not matched to a gene. The CDR3 bases are TGTGCCTGGATGATTAGGCGACTAGCGGGAGGGCCTGAGCAGTTCTTC. Protein product: CAWMIRRLAGGPEQFF.

The chain carries TRBV12-5 and TRBJ1-5; the match to TRBD1 covers 9 bases. Trimming cost V 4 bases and J 1 base; bases outside gene matches: 5. Germline values: CDR1 LGHNT, CDR2 FRNRAP. The CDR3 is 16 residues long. The CDR3 is CASGSPDRGSNQPQHF. The CDR3 DNA reads as TGTGCTAGTGGTTCCCCTGACAGGGGGAGCAATCAGCCCCAGCATTTT. Variable domain in full (rest from reference TRBV12-5 and TRBJ1-5): DARVTQTPRHKVTEMGQEVTMRCQPILGHNTVFWYRQTMMQGLELLAYFRNRAPLDDSGMPKDRFSAEMPDATLATLKIQPSEPRDSAVYFCASGSPDRGSNQPQHFGDGTRLSIL.

This clone turned up a few times. CDR3 amino acids: CASSSGLGNTGELFF. The CDR3, as DNA: TGTGCCAGCAGCTCAGGACTGGGTAACACCGGGGAGCTGTTTTTT. This chain joins TRBV11-2 and TRBJ2-2; possibly TRBD2 for D (5 bases). The CDR3 covers 15 residues. CDR1 and CDR2 (germline): SGHAT, FQNNGV. The V gene lost 4 bases and the J gene lost 2 bases, with 11 bases spanning the gap.

The chain combines TRBV9 with TRBJ1-2, with 8 nucleotides matching TRBD1. V lost 4 bases and J lost 1; bases outside the gene matches: 9. The CDR3 is 16 residues long. Germline assignment: CDR1 SGDLS and CDR2 YYNGEE. The chain's CDR3 is CASSKDRAAFNYGYTF. The CDR3 nucleotides read TGTGCCAGCAGCAAGGACAGGGCCGCGTTTAACTATGGCTACACCTTC.

There are a few counts of this clone. V usage is TRBV6-4 and J usage is TRBJ2-3, with a tentative D call TRBD1 (5 bases). From germline, CDR1 is MRHNA and CDR2 SNTAGT. Trimming stripped 3 bases from V and 2 bases from J, with 15 bases between. The CDR3 is 16 amino acids. CDR3 protein: CASSEGVQTPTDTQYF. The CDR3 DNA sequence: TGTGCCAGCAGTGAAGGGGTACAGACCCCCACAGATACGCAGTATTTT.

V and J are TRBV19 and TRBJ1-2; TRBD1 aligns across 8 bases. Germline CDR1 LNHDA, CDR2 SQIVND (reference sequence). The CDR3 is made up of 15 amino acids. J was trimmed by 4 bases and V by 4 bases; bases with no gene match: 8. The CDR3 DNA reads TGTGCCAGTAGTACCTCAGGACAGGGAAGCTATGGCTACACCTTC. Protein product: CASSTSGQGSYGYTF.

The J gene is TRBJ2-1, the V gene TRBV5-6; 9 bases fit TRBD2. The ends lost 1 base at V and 2 bases at J; junction bases unmatched: 4. The CDR3 sequence is 16 residues long. Germline V gene data show CDR1 as SGHDT and CDR2 as YYEEEE. CDR3 sequence: CASSLMAGGTYNEQFF. For the CDR3, the DNA is TGTGCCAGCAGCTTGATGGCGGGAGGGACCTACAATGAGCAGTTCTTC.

This clone was found a few times. This sequence joins TRBV6-4 and TRBJ2-1; 13 nucleotides align to TRBD2. CDR1 is MRHNA, CDR2 SNTAGT, per germline. V dropped 3 bases and J dropped 4; count of bases not matched to a gene: 0. This CDR3 has 15 residues. The DNA for the CDR3 is TGTGCCAGCAGTGAACTAGCGGGAGGGTACAATGAGCAGTTCTTC. Encoded protein: CASSELAGGYNEQFF.

The chain uses TRBV6-5 and TRBJ2-3, with 7 bases aligning to TRBD2. V was pared by 4 bases and J by 0 bases, with 7 bases of the junction left unmatched. The germline V gene encodes CDR1 MNHEY and CDR2 SVGAGI. The CDR3 sequence is 16 residues long. DNA of the CDR3: TGTGCCAGCAGTTCTCTAGCGGAGCCTAGCACAGATACGCAGTATTTT. It codes for CASSSLAEPSTDTQYF.

This clone was seen a few times. V usage is TRBV2 and J usage is TRBJ1-2, with D possibly TRBD1 on 6 matching bases. V lost 3 bases to trimming and J lost 7 bases, with 12 bases between them. The CDR3 length is 13 residues. The germline V gene encodes CDR1 SNHLY and CDR2 FYNNEI. This CDR3 reads CASSDESGVGYTF. CDR3 nucleotide sequence: TGTGCCAGCAGTGACGAGTCAGGGGTTGGCTACACCTTC. Using reference TRBV2 and TRBJ1-2 for the parts outside the CDR3, the full variable domain is EPEVTQTPSHQVTQMGQEVILRCVPISNHLYFYWYRQILGQKVEFLVSFYNNEISEKSEIFDDQFSVERPDGSNFTLKIRSTKLEDSAMYFCASSDESGVGYTFGSGTRLTVV.

The rearrangement links TRBV5-1 to TRBJ2-7; D not certain. Germline V gene lookup returns CDR1 SGHRS and CDR2 YFSETQ. The CDR3 consists of 14 residues. Trimming took off 3 bases at V and 4 bases at J, with 14 bases between the two ends. For the CDR3, the DNA is TGCGCCAGCAGCTGGTACGGGTTTACATACGAGCAGTACTTC. It codes for CASSWYGFTYEQYF.